These 20 T cell receptor beta chains were sequenced from one sample in a study of OX40 agonist ivuxolimab in advanced cancers. Data came from immunoSEQ multiplex PCR; TCRdb stores just in-frame clones and leaves some out. The sample includes tens of thousands of clones, roughly 84% of them seen just once. The specimen comprised CD4+ or CD8+ T cells sorted from blood, sampled in a trial of the OX40 agonist ivuxolimab. Receptor source: an adult with an advanced solid tumor such as melanoma, head and neck, liver or kidney cancer.

A note on this clone: Relative to the germline gene, one junction end is altered; a read error may explain this. The V gene is TRBV5-4, the J gene TRBJ2-7, with D unclear. Germline lookup yields CDR1 SGHNT and CDR2 YYREEE (reference sequence). The CDR3 spans 8 residues. This CDR3 is CASSGPLF. The DNA of the CDR3 is TGTGCCAGCAGCGGGCCACTTTTC. The entire variable domain, with the rest obtained from reference TRBV5-4 and TRBJ2-7, is as follows: ETGVTQSPTHLIKTRGQQVTLRCSSQSGHNTVSWYQQALGQGPQFIFQYYREEENGRGNFPPRFSGLQFPNYSSELNVNALELDDSALYLCASSGPLFGPGTRLTVT.

In DNA, the CDR3 is TGCGCCAGCAGCCCATACCAAGATATTCTTCGTAGCGGGGGGAGGGATACGCAGTATTTT. Encoded protein: CASSPYQDILRSGGRDTQYF. V gene TRBV4-1 combines with J gene TRBJ2-3; 10 nucleotides agree with TRBD2. Per germline, CDR1 MGHRA and CDR2 YSYEKL. The J segment lost 6 bases and the V segment lost 4 bases, leaving 22 bases of the junction unmatched. This CDR3 has 20 amino acids.

The gene calls are TRBV6-6 and TRBJ1-2; possibly TRBD1 for D (5 bases). Trimming shortened V by 7 bases and J by 2 bases, and 17 bases separated the two germline ends. CDR1 and CDR2 from the germline V gene are MNHNY and SVGAGI (reference sequence). The CDR3 covers 15 residues. The CDR3 is CASKRDGTVNYGYTF. The CDR3, as DNA: TGTGCCAGCAAAAGGGACGGGACGGTAAACTATGGCTACACCTTC.

This chain's CDR3 is CASSIASSTDTQYF. The CDR3 bases are TGTGCCAGTAGTATAGCCAGTAGCACAGATACGCAGTATTTT. This chain joins TRBV19 and TRBJ2-3; D unresolved. The CDR3 spans 14 residues. CDR1 is LNHDA, CDR2 SQIVND, per germline (reference sequence). Trimming took off 1 base at V and 0 bases at J, with 5 bases between the two ends.

The chain recombines TRBV6-5 with TRBJ1-1; D is perhaps TRBD1 (5 bases). Trimming removed 6 bases from V and 2 bases from J, with 10 bases in between. The CDR3 contains 13 residues. Germline V gene lookup returns CDR1 MNHEY and CDR2 SVGAGI. The CDR3 sequence: CASRRTPNTEAFF. In DNA form, the CDR3 reads TGTGCCAGCAGACGGACACCAAACACTGAAGCTTTCTTT.

The chain has TRBV4-1 and TRBJ2-5, with TRBD2 identical over 9 bases. The CDR3 sequence is 18 residues long. Germline CDR1 reads MGHRA; CDR2 reads YSYEKL. Trimming cost V 6 bases and J 5 bases; bases outside gene matches: 19. The CDR3 loop is CASSPGRVAGARRETQYF. The CDR3, as DNA: TGCGCCAGCAGTCCAGGGAGGGTAGCGGGGGCCAGGAGGGAGACCCAGTACTTC.

The chain couples TRBV7-9 to TRBJ2-5; unclear D gene. The CDR3 is made up of 13 amino acids. Trimming took 5 bases from V and 5 from J, leaving 12 bases between them. Germline assignment: CDR1 SEHNR and CDR2 FQNEAQ (reference sequence). CDR3 amino acids: CASSPPSLETQYF. The CDR3, as DNA: TGTGCCAGCAGCCCCCCTTCTCTTGAGACCCAGTACTTC.

The gene calls are TRBV5-4 and TRBJ2-2; D tentatively reads TRBD1 or TRBD2 (5 bases each). There are 15 residues in the CDR3. V was trimmed by 3 bases and J by 8 bases, leaving 17 bases between them. Germline CDR1 SGHNT, CDR2 YYREEE (reference sequence). The CDR3 sequence is CASSSGTEKIGELFF. CDR3 coding DNA: TGTGCCAGCAGCTCCGGGACCGAGAAGATTGGGGAGCTGTTTTTT. Full variable domain (outside the CDR3, taken from reference TRBV5-4 and TRBJ2-2): ETGVTQSPTHLIKTRGQQVTLRCSSQSGHNTVSWYQQALGQGPQFIFQYYREEENGRGNFPPRFSGLQFPNYSSELNVNALELDDSALYLCASSSGTEKIGELFFGEGSRLTVL.

The chain links TRBV4-2 to TRBJ1-2; the D gene is possibly TRBD1 (6 bases). V gave up 4 bases and J gave up 8 bases, with 14 bases separating them. The CDR3 is 13 residues long. Germline lookup yields CDR1 LGHNA and CDR2 YNFKEQ. The CDR3 region has the DNA TGTGCCAGCAGCCTTAACAGGGTCGGGGGCTACACCTTC. Its translation is CASSLNRVGGYTF.

The rearrangement links TRBV18 to TRBJ2-2, with a tentative D call TRBD1 (5 bases). The CDR3 covers 16 residues. Looked up from germline, CDR1 is KGHSH and CDR2 is LQKENI. V was shortened by 3 bases and J by 4 bases, with 15 bases between the two germline ends. The CDR3: CASSPSQTVRTGELFF. The CDR3 bases are TGTGCCAGCTCACCGAGTCAGACAGTGCGCACCGGGGAGCTGTTTTTT.

V gene TRBV5-1 combines with J gene TRBJ1-6; D is unclear. The CDR3 sequence is 16 residues long. The germline V gene has CDR1 SGHRS and CDR2 YFSETQ. V was trimmed by 0 bases and J by 3 bases, leaving 10 bases between them. The DNA of the CDR3 is TGCGCCAGCAGCTTGGAGTTGCAGCACTATAATTCACCCCTCCACTTT. Protein: CASSLELQHYNSPLHF.

This clone was observed a few times. V and J are TRBV10-3 and TRBJ1-1, with a possible D match to TRBD1 (6 bases). Trimming removed 7 bases at V and 1 base at J, with 13 bases between. The CDR3 runs 14 residues. CDR1 is ENHRY and CDR2 is SYGVKD in the germline V gene. The CDR3 protein is CAINEGGANTEAFF. For the CDR3, the DNA is TGTGCCATCAACGAAGGGGGAGCGAACACTGAAGCTTTCTTT.

In DNA form, the CDR3 reads TGTGCCTCTGGGCAGGAGGACAGGGGGGCTCGCGAGCAGTACTTC. Translating it yields CASGQEDRGAREQYF. The genes are TRBV5-4 and TRBJ2-7; 10 bases agree with TRBD1. This CDR3 spans 15 amino acids. Germline CDR1 and CDR2: SGHNT and YYREEE (reference sequence). V lost 10 bases and J lost 6; bases outside the gene matches: 16.

This chain joins TRBV6-1 and TRBJ2-7, with 8 bases identical to TRBD2. V dropped 6 bases and J dropped 2; count of bases not matched to a gene: 6. CDR3 length: 14 residues. Germline V gene data show CDR1 as MNHNS and CDR2 as SASEGT. This CDR3 is CASSLRGGAYEQYF. The DNA for the CDR3 is TGTGCCAGCAGCCTCCGGGGGGGGGCCTACGAGCAGTACTTC.

In its sample, this clone was seen once. In nucleotides, the CDR3 is TGCGCCAGCAGCTTAAGGGGGCTTGGAGAGACCCAGTACTTC. It translates to CASSLRGLGETQYF. The genes are TRBV5-1 and TRBJ2-5, with 7 positions matching TRBD1. Germline loops: CDR1 SGHRS, CDR2 YFSETQ. V was pared by 2 bases and J by 4 bases, with 5 bases of the junction left unmatched. The CDR3 covers 14 residues. The complete variable domain, with remaining parts taken from reference TRBV5-1 and TRBJ2-5, reads KAGVTQTPRYLIKTRGQQVTLSCSPISGHRSVSWYQQTPGQGLQFLFEYFSETQRNKGNFPGRFSGRQFSNSRSEMNVSTLELGDSALYLCASSLRGLGETQYFGPGTRLLVL.

The chain couples TRBV6-6 to TRBJ1-6; 7 positions agree with TRBD1. CDR3 length equals 14 residues. CDR1 MNHNY and CDR2 SVGAGI come from the germline V gene (reference sequence). The V segment lost 6 bases and the J segment 5 bases; nucleotides outside the gene matches: 4. This chain's CDR3 is CASRIQGNNSPLHF. The CDR3 DNA is TGTGCCAGCAGAATACAGGGGAATAATTCACCCCTCCACTTT.

The chain is built from TRBV7-2 and TRBJ2-3; 14 nucleotides agree with TRBD2. Germline V gives CDR1 SGHTA, CDR2 FQGNSA. This CDR3 has 18 amino acids. The ends lost 2 bases at V and 3 bases at J; junction bases unmatched: 7. The CDR3 spells CASSLWGLAGVETDTQYF. The CDR3 nucleotides are TGTGCCAGCAGCTTATGGGGACTAGCGGGGGTTGAGACAGATACGCAGTATTTT.

V usage is TRBV7-8 and J usage is TRBJ1-2, with no clear D. The germline CDR1 and CDR2 sequences are SGHVS and FQNEAQ. Trimming took off 5 bases at V and 4 bases at J, with 14 bases between the two ends. The CDR3 sequence is 14 residues long. CDR3: CASSPYGETYGYTF. The CDR3, as DNA: TGTGCCAGCAGCCCCTACGGGGAAACCTATGGCTACACCTTC.

This clone was counted once. The CDR3 nucleotides are TGTGCCAGCAGTGACTCGGGGTTTAGCACAGATACGCAGTATTTT. It codes for CASSDSGFSTDTQYF. The V call is TRBV6-4, the J call TRBJ2-3; D not certain. The CDR3 covers 15 residues. Trimming removed 0 bases at V and 0 bases at J, with 7 bases between. The germline gives CDR1 MRHNA, CDR2 SNTAGT.

The chain carries TRBV4-1 and TRBJ2-6; D perhaps matches TRBD1 (6 bases). V dropped 1 base and J dropped 1 base, with 17 bases sitting between them. Germline loops: CDR1 MGHRA, CDR2 YSYEKL. The CDR3 has 19 residues. In DNA form, the CDR3 reads TGCGCCAGCAGCCAAGTTGCAGGGGTGGTTAGGTCTGGGGCCAACGTCCTGACTTTC. The encoded protein is CASSQVAGVVRSGANVLTF.